These 11 T cell receptor beta chains share one sample of origin, sequenced in a study of T cells after yellow fever vaccination. TCRdb redid the calling of the 5' RACE reads with MiXCR, one entry per CDR3 protein. The sample gives a few hundred thousand distinct CDR3 sequences, roughly 4% of which show up once; about 22% is in the top ten. The sample here was PBMCs, taken 5 days after the yellow fever booster vaccination. These TCRs come from a young man who received the YFV17D yellow fever vaccine.

This clonotype was picked up a small number of times. This rearrangement joins TRBV20-1 to TRBJ1-1; 7 positions agree with TRBD1. In germline, CDR1 is DFQATT, CDR2 SNEGSKA (reference sequence). The V segment lost 1 base and the J segment 5 bases; nucleotides outside the gene matches: 4. The CDR3 spans 13 residues. Here the CDR3 reads CSARALTGTEAFF. DNA for the CDR3: TGCAGTGCTAGAGCGTTGACAGGGACTGAAGCTTTCTTT.

This clonotype has just a few counts. This chain joins TRBV27 and TRBJ1-2, with D tentatively TRBD1 (6 bases). Deletions cut 6 bases from V and 3 bases from J, with 14 bases between. Per the germline V gene, CDR1 is MNHEY and CDR2 is SMNVEV (reference sequence). CDR3 size: 14 residues. This chain's CDR3 is CASSQPGTHYGYTF. The DNA for the CDR3 is TGTGCCAGCAGCCAACCCGGGACACACTATGGCTACACCTTC.

Only a few counts were recorded for this clonotype. V usage is TRBV28 and J usage is TRBJ2-3; unclear D gene. CDR3 length: 15 amino acids. Germline-derived CDR1 and CDR2 are MDHEN and SYDVKM. Trimming pared 3 bases from V and 2 bases from J, leaving 12 bases between. The CDR3 protein is CASSFRVTPTDTQYF. CDR3 DNA sequence: TGTGCCAGCAGTTTTAGGGTCACCCCCACAGATACGCAGTATTTT.

This chain connects TRBV11-2 to TRBJ2-1; a weak D match, TRBD2 (5 bases). The CDR3 is 13 amino acids. Germline V gives CDR1 SGHAT, CDR2 FQNNGV. Deletions cut 5 bases from V and 3 bases from J, with 8 bases between. The CDR3 coding sequence is TGTGCCAGCAGCACGGACTTCTACAATGAGCAGTTCTTC. Encoded protein: CASSTDFYNEQFF.

This clonotype has at least ten counts. This chain links TRBV6-2 or TRBV6-3 with TRBJ1-1; D perhaps matches TRBD1 (5 bases). This CDR3 has 15 residues. The germline V and J ends were trimmed by 5 bases and 4 bases, with 17 bases remaining between them. CDR1 is MNHEY, CDR2 SVGEGT, per germline. CDR3 loop: CASSPLAGSGTEAFF. CDR3 bases: TGTGCCAGCAGTCCCTTGGCAGGGAGTGGCACTGAAGCTTTCTTT.

The chain combines TRBV5-4 with TRBJ2-7, with D perhaps given as TRBD1 or TRBD2 (5 bases each). The CDR3 covers 15 residues. Germline CDR1 reads SGHNT; CDR2 reads YYREEE (reference sequence). Trimming took off 4 bases at V and 4 bases at J, with 18 bases between the two ends. The CDR3 coding sequence is TGTGCCAGCAGCCGAGGGACCGTGGATAGGTACGAGCAGTACGTC. This gives the protein CASSRGTVDRYEQYV.

This clonotype was detected only a few times. The rearrangement links TRBV5-1 to TRBJ2-3; 10 bases align to TRBD2. The CDR3 spans 16 residues. Germline assignment: CDR1 SGHRS and CDR2 YFSETQ. With V trimmed by 5 bases and J by 4 bases, 10 bases remained unmatched. In DNA, the CDR3 is TGCGCCAGCAGAGTGGCTAGCGGGGGTATCCCAGATACGCAGTATTTT. Encoded protein: CASRVASGGIPDTQYF.

The chain has TRBV10-3 and TRBJ2-5, with 10 bases aligning to TRBD1. Germline CDR1 and CDR2: ENHRY and SYGVKD. V shed 4 bases and J 4 bases; nucleotides not matched to a gene: 15. This CDR3 region has 18 residues. CDR3 nucleotides: TGTGCCATCAGTGCCCCCAGGACAGGGGGAAATGGGCGAGAGACCCAGTACTTC. It encodes CAISAPRTGGNGRETQYF.

In its sample, this clonotype was seen many times. This chain joins TRBV4-2 and TRBJ2-2; possibly TRBD2 for D (5 bases). Germline V gives CDR1 LGHNA, CDR2 YNFKEQ. The CDR3 runs to 14 residues. Trimming took 0 bases from V and 6 from J, leaving 8 bases between them. For the CDR3, the DNA is TGTGCCAGCAGCCAAGAGCTAGCAGCCGGGGAGCTGTTTTTT. This gives the protein CASSQELAAGELFF.

This clonotype was seen a few times. This chain connects TRBV5-1 to TRBJ2-5, with D possibly being TRBD2 (6 bases). The germline V and J ends were trimmed by 5 bases and 3 bases, with 14 bases remaining between them. Germline V gene sequence: CDR1 SGHRS, CDR2 YFSETQ. This CDR3 is 14 amino acids long. CDR3 in DNA: TGCGCCAGCAGAACTACCGGGGGTAAAGAGACCCAGTACTTC. Residues: CASRTTGGKETQYF.

This clonotype was observed many times. The chain couples TRBV7-8 to TRBJ2-3; D may match TRBD1 or TRBD2 (6 bases each). The V gene lost 0 bases and the J gene lost 6 bases, with 13 bases spanning the gap. Germline CDR1 reads SGHVS; CDR2 reads FQNEAQ. CDR3 length equals 15 residues. CDR3 coding DNA: TGTGCCAGCAGCTTAGCCAAGGGGGGACGCGATACGCAGTATTTT. It yields the protein CASSLAKGGRDTQYF. The variable domain in full, completed from reference TRBV7-8 and TRBJ2-3, reads GAGVSQSPRYKVAKRGQDVALRCDPISGHVSLFWYQQALGQGPEFLTYFQNEAQLDKSGLPSDRFFAERPEGSVSTLKIQRTQQEDSAVYLCASSLAKGGRDTQYFGPGTRLTVL.